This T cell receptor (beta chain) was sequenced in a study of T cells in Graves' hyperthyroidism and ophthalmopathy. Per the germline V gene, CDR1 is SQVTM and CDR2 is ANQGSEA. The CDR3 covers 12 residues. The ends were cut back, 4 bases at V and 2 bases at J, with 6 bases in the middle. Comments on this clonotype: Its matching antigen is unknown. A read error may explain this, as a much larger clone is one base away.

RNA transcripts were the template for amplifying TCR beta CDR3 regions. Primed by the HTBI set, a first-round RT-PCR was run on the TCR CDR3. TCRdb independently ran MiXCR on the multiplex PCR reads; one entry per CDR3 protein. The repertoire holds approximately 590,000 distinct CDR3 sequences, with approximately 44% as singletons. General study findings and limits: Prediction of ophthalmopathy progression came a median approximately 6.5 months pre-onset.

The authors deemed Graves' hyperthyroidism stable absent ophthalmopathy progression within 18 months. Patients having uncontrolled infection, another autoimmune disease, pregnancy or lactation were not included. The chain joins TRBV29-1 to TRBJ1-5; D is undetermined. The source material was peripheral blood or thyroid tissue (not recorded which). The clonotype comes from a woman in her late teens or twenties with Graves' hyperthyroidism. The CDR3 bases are TGCAGCGTTGCACTGGGCAATCAGCCCCAGCATTTT. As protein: CSVALGNQPQHF.